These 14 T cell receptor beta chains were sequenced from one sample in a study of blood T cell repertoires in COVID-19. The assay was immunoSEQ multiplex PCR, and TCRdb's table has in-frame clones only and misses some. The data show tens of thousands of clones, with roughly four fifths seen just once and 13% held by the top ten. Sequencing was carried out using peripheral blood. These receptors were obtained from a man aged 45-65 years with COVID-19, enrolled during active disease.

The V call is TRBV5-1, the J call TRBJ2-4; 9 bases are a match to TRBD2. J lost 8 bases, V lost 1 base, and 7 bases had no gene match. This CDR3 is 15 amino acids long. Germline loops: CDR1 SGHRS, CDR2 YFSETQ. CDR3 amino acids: CASSLNSGLADIQYF. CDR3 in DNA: TGCGCCAGCAGCTTGAATTCGGGACTAGCAGACATTCAGTACTTC.

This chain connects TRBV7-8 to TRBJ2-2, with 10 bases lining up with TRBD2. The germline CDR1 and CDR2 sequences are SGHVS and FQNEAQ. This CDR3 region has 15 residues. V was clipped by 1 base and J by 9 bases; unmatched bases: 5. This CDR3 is CASSLVASGGWELFF. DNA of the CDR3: TGTGCCAGCAGCTTAGTGGCTAGCGGGGGTTGGGAGCTGTTTTTT.

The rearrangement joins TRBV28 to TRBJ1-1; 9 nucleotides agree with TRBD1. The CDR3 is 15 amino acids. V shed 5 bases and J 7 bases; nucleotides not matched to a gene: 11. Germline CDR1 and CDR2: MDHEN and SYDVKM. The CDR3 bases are TGTGCCAGCAGTGAAACAGGGGGCAATGTGGTTGAAGCTTTCTTT. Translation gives CASSETGGNVVEAFF.

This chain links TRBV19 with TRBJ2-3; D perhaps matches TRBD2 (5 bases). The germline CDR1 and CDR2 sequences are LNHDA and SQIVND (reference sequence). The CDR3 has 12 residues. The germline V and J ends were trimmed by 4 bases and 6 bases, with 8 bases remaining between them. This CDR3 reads CASSTRGDTQYF. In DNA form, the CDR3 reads TGTGCCAGTAGTACCCGAGGGGATACGCAGTATTTT.

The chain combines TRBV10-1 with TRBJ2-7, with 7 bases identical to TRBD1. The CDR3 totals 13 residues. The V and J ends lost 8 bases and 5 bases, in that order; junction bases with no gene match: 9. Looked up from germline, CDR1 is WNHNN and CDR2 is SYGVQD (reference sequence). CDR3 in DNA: TGCGCCAGCCTTAATGGACAGGCCCACGAGCAGTACTTC. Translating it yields CASLNGQAHEQYF.

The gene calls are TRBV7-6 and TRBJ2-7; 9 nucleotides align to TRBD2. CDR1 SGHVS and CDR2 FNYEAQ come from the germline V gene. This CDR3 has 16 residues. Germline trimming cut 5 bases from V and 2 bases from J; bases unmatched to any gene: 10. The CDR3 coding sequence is TGTGCCAGCAGCCCCCGGGGGGGCGGGGGGGCCTACGAGCAGTACTTC. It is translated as CASSPRGGGGAYEQYF.

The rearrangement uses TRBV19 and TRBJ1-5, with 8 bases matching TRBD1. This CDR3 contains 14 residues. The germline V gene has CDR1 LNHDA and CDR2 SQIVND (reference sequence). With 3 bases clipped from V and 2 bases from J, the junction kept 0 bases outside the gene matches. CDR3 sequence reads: CASSMTGGNQPQHF. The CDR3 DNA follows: TGTGCCAGTAGTATGACAGGGGGCAATCAGCCCCAGCATTTT.

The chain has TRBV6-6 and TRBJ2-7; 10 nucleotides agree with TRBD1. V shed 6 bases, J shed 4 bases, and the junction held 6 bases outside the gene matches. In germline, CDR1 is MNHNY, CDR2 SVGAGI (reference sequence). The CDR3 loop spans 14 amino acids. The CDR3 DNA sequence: TGTGCCAGCAGCCCGACAGGGGGCGGTTACGAGCAGTACTTC. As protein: CASSPTGGGYEQYF.

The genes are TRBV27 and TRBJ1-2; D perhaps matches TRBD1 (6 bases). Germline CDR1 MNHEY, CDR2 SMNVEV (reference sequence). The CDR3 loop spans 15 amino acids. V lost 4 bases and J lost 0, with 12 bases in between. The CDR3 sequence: CASSSARTANYGYTF. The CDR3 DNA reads TGTGCCAGCAGTTCGGCAAGGACAGCTAACTATGGCTACACCTTC.

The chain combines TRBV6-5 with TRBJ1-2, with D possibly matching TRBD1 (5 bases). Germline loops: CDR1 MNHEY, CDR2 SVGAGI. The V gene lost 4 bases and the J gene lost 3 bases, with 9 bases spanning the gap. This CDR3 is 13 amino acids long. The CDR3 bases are TGTGCCAGCAGTTTAGACAGAGACTATGGCTACACCTTC. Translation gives CASSLDRDYGYTF.

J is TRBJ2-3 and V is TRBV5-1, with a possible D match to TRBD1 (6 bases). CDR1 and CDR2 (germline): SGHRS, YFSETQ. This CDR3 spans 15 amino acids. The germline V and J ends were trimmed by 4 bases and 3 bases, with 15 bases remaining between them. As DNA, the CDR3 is TGCGCCAGCAGCCCGAAGGACAGAGGTACAGATACGCAGTATTTT. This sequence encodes CASSPKDRGTDTQYF.

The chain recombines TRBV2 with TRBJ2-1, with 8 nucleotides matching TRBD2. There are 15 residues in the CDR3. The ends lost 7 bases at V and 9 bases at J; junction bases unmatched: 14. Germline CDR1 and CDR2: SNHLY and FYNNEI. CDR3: CASKRESTSAPEQFF. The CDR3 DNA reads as TGTGCCAGCAAGCGGGAGTCCACTAGCGCCCCTGAGCAGTTCTTC.

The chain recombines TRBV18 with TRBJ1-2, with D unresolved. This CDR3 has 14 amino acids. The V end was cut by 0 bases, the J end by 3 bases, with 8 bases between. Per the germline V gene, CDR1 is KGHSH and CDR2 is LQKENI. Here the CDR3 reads CASSPPLLDYGYTF. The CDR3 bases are TGTGCCAGCTCACCACCGCTCCTAGACTATGGCTACACCTTC.

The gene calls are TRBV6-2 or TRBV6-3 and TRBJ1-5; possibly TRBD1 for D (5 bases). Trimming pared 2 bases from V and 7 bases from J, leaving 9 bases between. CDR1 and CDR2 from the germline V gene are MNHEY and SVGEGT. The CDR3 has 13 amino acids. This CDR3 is CASSYVRVQPQHF. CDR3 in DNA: TGTGCCAGCAGTTACGTCAGGGTCCAGCCCCAGCATTTT.